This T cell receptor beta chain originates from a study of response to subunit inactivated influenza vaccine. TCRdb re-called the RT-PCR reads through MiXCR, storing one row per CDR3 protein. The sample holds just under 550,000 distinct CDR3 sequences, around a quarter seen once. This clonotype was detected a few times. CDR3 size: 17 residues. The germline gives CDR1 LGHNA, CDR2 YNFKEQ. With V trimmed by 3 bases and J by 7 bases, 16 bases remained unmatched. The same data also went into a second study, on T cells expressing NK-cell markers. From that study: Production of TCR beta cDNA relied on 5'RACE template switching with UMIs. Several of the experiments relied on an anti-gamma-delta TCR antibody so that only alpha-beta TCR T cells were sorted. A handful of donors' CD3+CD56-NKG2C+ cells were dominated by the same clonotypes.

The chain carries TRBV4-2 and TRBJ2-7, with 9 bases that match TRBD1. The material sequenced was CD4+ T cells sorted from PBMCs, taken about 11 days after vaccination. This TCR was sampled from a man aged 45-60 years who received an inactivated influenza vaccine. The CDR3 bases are TGTGCCAGCAGCCATGTACCGGGACAGGGACCGTTCGGGGAGCAGTACTTC. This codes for CASSHVPGQGPFGEQYF.